This entry describes one TCR beta chain. Its antigen remains unknown. TCRdb's copy holds only in-frame clones and misses some; the assay was immunoSEQ multiplex PCR. Among 150,000 or so clones listed, nearly 90% were seen once. This sample was taken from a study of T cell responses to AZD1222 COVID-19 vaccine. Study-wide results and limits: Reports indicate that nearly half of spike-specific TCRs are directed at unmutated variant regions.

Germline V gene sequence: CDR1 ENHRY, CDR2 SYGVKD. The CDR3 length is 15 residues. V gave up 5 bases and J gave up 6 bases; unmatched junction bases: 7. This chain joins TRBV10-3 and TRBJ1-5; 10 positions match TRBD1. The sequenced sample was peripheral blood, obtained on day 0 of AZD1222 vaccination. The clonotype originates from an adult in good health. CDR3 region: CAISPGQGLAQPQHF. The CDR3 DNA is TGTGCCATCAGTCCGGGACAGGGGCTCGCTCAGCCCCAGCATTTT.